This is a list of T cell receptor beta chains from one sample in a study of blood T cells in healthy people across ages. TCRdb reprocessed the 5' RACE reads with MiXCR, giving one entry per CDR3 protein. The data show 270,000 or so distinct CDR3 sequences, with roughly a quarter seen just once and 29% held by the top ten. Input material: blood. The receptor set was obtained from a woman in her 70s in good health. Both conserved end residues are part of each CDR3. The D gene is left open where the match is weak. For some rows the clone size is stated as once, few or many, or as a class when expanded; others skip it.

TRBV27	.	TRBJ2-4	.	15	TGTGCCAGCGGCGCGGGCCCGGGGCTTAAAAACATTCAGTACTTC	CASGAGPGLKNIQYF
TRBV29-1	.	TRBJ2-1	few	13	TGCAGCGTTGAGGCGTGGGAGTGGGATGAGCAGTTCTTC	CSVEAWEWDEQFF
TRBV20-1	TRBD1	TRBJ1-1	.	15	TGCAGTGCTCCAAATCACGGACAGGGGACCACTGAAGCTTTCTTT	CSAPNHGQGTTEAFF
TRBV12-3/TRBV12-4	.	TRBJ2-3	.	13	TGTGCCAGCAGTTTCGGTGGCACAGATACGCAGTATTTT	CASSFGGTDTQYF
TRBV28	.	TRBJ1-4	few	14	TGTGCCAGCAGTTTGGTCAGGTGGAATGAAAAACTGTTTTTT	CASSLVRWNEKLFF
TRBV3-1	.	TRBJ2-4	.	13	TGTGCCAGCAGCCAAGGAGCCAAAAACACTCAGTACTTC	CASSQGAKNTQYF
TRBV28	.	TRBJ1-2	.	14	TGTGCCAGCAATCCCCCAGGGGTGAGAAGTGGCTACACCTTC	CASNPPGVRSGYTF
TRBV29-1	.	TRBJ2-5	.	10	TGCAGCGTCCATCAAGAGACCCAGTACTTC	CSVHQETQYF
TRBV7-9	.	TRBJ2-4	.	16	TGTGCCAGCAGCTTGGGTTCAGCGGGAGCCAAAAACATTCAGTACTTC	CASSLGSAGAKNIQYF
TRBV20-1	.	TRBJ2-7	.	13	TGCAGCGCCGGGACTTCGAGCTCCTACGAGCAGTACTTC	CSAGTSSSYEQYF
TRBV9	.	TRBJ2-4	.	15	TGTGCCAGCAGCGCCGGGGGTAACACCAAAAACATTCAGTACTTC	CASSAGGNTKNIQYF
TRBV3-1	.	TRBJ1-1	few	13	TGTGCCAGCAGCCATGGAGAGGGTTCTGAAGCTTTCTTT	CASSHGEGSEAFF
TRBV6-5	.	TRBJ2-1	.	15	TGTGCCAGCAGCTATCGGGAAACCTCCTACAATGAGCAGTTCTTC	CASSYRETSYNEQFF
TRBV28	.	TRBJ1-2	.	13	TGTGCCACCGCCCCCGTCAGGGTGGATGGCTACACCTTC	CATAPVRVDGYTF
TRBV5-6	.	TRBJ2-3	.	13	TGTGCCAGCAGCTTGATTCGGCCAGATACGCAGTATTTT	CASSLIRPDTQYF
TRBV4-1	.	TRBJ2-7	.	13	TGCGCCAGCAGCCAAGATTACCACTACGAGCAGTACTTC	CASSQDYHYEQYF
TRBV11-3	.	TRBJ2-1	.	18	TGTGCCAGCAGCTTAGACAGGGGTGTGACGAGCTCCTACAATGAGCAGTTCTTC	CASSLDRGVTSSYNEQFF
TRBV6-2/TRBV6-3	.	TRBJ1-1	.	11	TGTGCCAGCGCGTACAGGGCAGAAGCTTTCTTT	CASAYRAEAFF
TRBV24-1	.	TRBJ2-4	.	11	TGTGCCACCAGTTATCAAAACATTCAGTACTTC	CATSYQNIQYF
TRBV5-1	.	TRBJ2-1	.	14	TGCGCCAGCAGCTTTTTCAACACCGACAATGAGCAGTTCTTC	CASSFFNTDNEQFF